These T cell receptor beta chains were read from a single sample in a study of blood T cell repertoires in COVID-19. TCRdb's table, derived via immunoSEQ multiplex PCR, lists solely in-frame clones and lacks some. The sample yields about 270,000 clones, 86% seen once. The sequenced material came from peripheral blood. Every receptor here comes from a woman in her twenties or thirties with COVID-19, enrolled during active disease. Both conserved end residues are part of each CDR3. A D gene is named only where the DNA matches it firmly. Size tells how often a clone was seen (once, few, many) or the class of an expanded clone, and some rows leave it out.

J gene	V gene	D gene	clone size	CDR3 protein	CDR3 DNA
TRBJ2-7	TRBV28	.	few	CASSRPGVGLYEQYF	TGTGCCAGCAGCCGGCCGGGGGTGGGACTTTACGAGCAGTACTTC
TRBJ1-2	TRBV19	.	.	CASSMPPPRSYGYTF	TGTGCCAGTAGTATGCCTCCCCCCAGAAGCTATGGCTACACCTTC
TRBJ2-1	TRBV6-4	TRBD1	.	CASSVFPTGWGFF	TGTGCCAGCAGTGTTTTCCCGACAGGGTGGGGGTTCTTC
TRBJ2-1	TRBV3-1/TRBV3-2	.	.	CASSPLRSGEQFF	TGTGCCAGCAGCCCCCTCCGAAGCGGTGAGCAGTTCTTC
TRBJ2-7	TRBV7-9	TRBD2	few	CASSLGGWEGEQYF	TGTGCCAGCAGCTTAGGAGGTTGGGAGGGCGAGCAGTACTTC
TRBJ2-7	TRBV10-2	TRBD1	.	CASSGFTPGQGPYEQYF	TGCGCCAGCAGTGGCTTTACCCCGGGACAGGGTCCCTACGAGCAGTACTTC
TRBJ2-3	TRBV18	.	.	CASSARSGDTQYF	TGTGCCAGCTCAGCACGATCAGGGGATACGCAGTATTTT
TRBJ1-5	TRBV3-1/TRBV3-2	TRBD1	.	CASSPQGLSNQPQHF	TGTGCCAGCAGTCCACAGGGGCTGAGCAATCAGCCCCAGCATTTT
TRBJ1-2	TRBV29-1	TRBD1	.	CSGDRGANYGYTF	TGCAGCGGCGACAGGGGCGCTAACTATGGCTACACCTTC
TRBJ2-7	TRBV5-4	TRBD2	.	CASSLGGREDEQYF	TGTGCCAGCAGCTTAGGGGGGCGGGAGGACGAGCAGTACTTC
TRBJ2-1	TRBV5-1	TRBD2	.	CASSWTLAGGPNEQFF	TGCGCCAGCAGCTGGACCCTAGCGGGGGGGCCCAATGAGCAGTTCTTC
TRBJ2-6	TRBV7-6	TRBD1	.	CASSLALRNRGPGANVLTF	TGTGCCAGCAGCTTAGCGCTTCGTAACAGGGGTCCTGGGGCCAACGTCCTGACTTTC
TRBJ1-5	TRBV5-5	TRBD1	few	CASSFADRDDQPQHF	TGTGCCAGCAGCTTCGCCGACAGGGATGATCAGCCCCAGCATTTT
TRBJ2-1	TRBV12-3/TRBV12-4	TRBD1	.	CASSWDSNEQFF	TGTGCCAGCAGCTGGGACAGCAATGAGCAGTTCTTC
TRBJ2-2	TRBV18	.	.	CASSPPYGTLTGSGELFF	TGTGCCAGCTCACCACCTTATGGGACCCTGACAGGATCCGGGGAGCTGTTTTTT
TRBJ1-6	TRBV11-2	TRBD1	.	CASSLPKSTGAHSPLHF	TGTGCCAGCAGCTTACCCAAATCCACAGGGGCGCATTCACCCCTCCACTTT
TRBJ1-1	TRBV28	TRBD1	.	CATWDRNTEAFF	TGTGCCACCTGGGACAGAAACACTGAAGCTTTCTTT
TRBJ1-2	TRBV5-6	.	.	CASATGPYGYTF	TGTGCCAGCGCGACAGGACCTTATGGCTACACCTTC
TRBJ1-1	TRBV6-1	.	.	CASSALRGGSVTEAFF	TGTGCCAGCAGTGCCTTGAGGGGGGGCTCCGTCACTGAAGCTTTCTTT
TRBJ1-6	TRBV6-5	.	.	CASSYSRTTHSPLHF	TGTGCCAGCAGTTACTCTCGGACTACTCACTCACCCCTCCACTTT
TRBJ2-7	TRBV6-4	.	.	CASSSARISYEQYF	TGTGCCAGCAGTTCCGCCAGGATTTCCTACGAGCAGTACTTC
TRBJ2-3	TRBV28	TRBD1	.	CASNDRGMRDTQYF	TGTGCCAGCAACGACAGGGGGATGAGGGATACGCAGTATTTT
TRBJ2-2	TRBV27	.	.	CASSSLKQGKGGELFF	TGTGCCAGCAGCTCCCTCAAACAGGGTAAAGGCGGGGAGCTGTTTTTT
TRBJ1-1	TRBV18	TRBD1	few	CASSLRDRGQNTEAFF	TGTGCCAGCTCACTTCGGGACAGGGGGCAGAACACTGAAGCTTTCTTT
TRBJ2-2	TRBV28	TRBD1	.	CASSENRGRTGELFF	TGTGCCAGCAGCGAAAACAGGGGTCGCACCGGGGAGCTGTTTTTT
TRBJ2-1	TRBV3-1/TRBV3-2	.	few	CASSHRGSNEQFF	TGTGCCAGCAGCCATAGGGGGTCCAATGAGCAGTTCTTC
TRBJ2-5	TRBV19	TRBD1	.	CASSIATGGQETQYF	TGTGCCAGTAGTATCGCGACAGGGGGCCAAGAGACCCAGTACTTC
TRBJ2-7	TRBV5-4	TRBD1	.	CASSRLGQIYEQYF	TGTGCCAGCAGCCGATTGGGACAGATCTACGAGCAGTACTTC
TRBJ2-7	TRBV5-6	.	.	CASSFINTGAYEQYF	TGTGCCAGCAGCTTCATCAACACCGGAGCCTACGAGCAGTACTTC